The sequence of this T cell receptor beta chain was determined in a study of T cell responses to AZD1222 COVID-19 vaccine. The V gene's germline CDR1 is MDHEN and CDR2 SYDVKM. The CDR3 extends over 19 amino acids. V was shortened by 2 bases and J by 0 bases, with 21 bases between the two germline ends. Method: immunoSEQ multiplex PCR; TCRdb's copy keeps in-frame clones and lacks some. Among over 95,000 clones listed, approximately 91% were seen once. Of note for this clone: Its matching antigen is unknown.

Study-level points and caveats: CD4 TCRs linked to vaccination spanned spike, dominating at 160-218 and 743-854. Spike-specific TCR breadth and depth were elevated following two AZD1222 doses.

Here the sequenced sample was peripheral blood, taken 28 days after the second AZD1222 dose. This chain uses TRBV28 with TRBJ2-3, with a possible D match to TRBD1 (5 bases). The origin of this receptor is an adult who received the AZD1222 COVID-19 vaccine. In nucleotides, the CDR3 is TGTGCCAGCAGTTTAAGTAGGTTTCGGGTTGGGGCAAGCACAGATACGCAGTATTTT. This codes for CASSLSRFRVGASTDTQYF.